Following are 2 T cell receptor beta chains from one sample sequenced in a study of T-cell memory formation after mild COVID-19. A single record per CDR3 protein comes from TCRdb applying MiXCR to the 5' RACE reads. The repertoire includes some 290,000 distinct CDR3 sequences, under 20% of them detected once, and 20% to 25% sits in the top ten. The sample was PBMCs or a T cell subset sorted from them (not recorded which). Source of these receptors: a man younger than 30 who had mild COVID-19 (a few samples of this study predate the infection). Cell type and time point are not known.

The chain links TRBV5-1 to TRBJ1-1; D call uncertain. With 4 bases removed from V and 1 base from J, the gap between germline ends came to 8 bases. The CDR3 consists of 13 residues. Germline loops: CDR1 SGHRS, CDR2 YFSETQ. The CDR3 nucleotides read TGCGCCAGCAGCGTAGACGGGAACACTGAAGCTTTCTTT. It codes for CASSVDGNTEAFF.

There are a few counts of this clonotype. The V call is TRBV29-1, the J call TRBJ2-1, with 7 bases identical to TRBD1. V was clipped by 1 base and J by 5 bases; unmatched bases: 2. The CDR3 runs 13 residues. Germline CDR1 SQVTM, CDR2 ANQGSEA. CDR3 residues: CSVEATGHNEQFF. CDR3 coding DNA: TGCAGCGTTGAAGCGACAGGGCACAATGAGCAGTTCTTC.